The rows below give T cell receptor beta chains drawn from one sample of a study of beta chain features in type 1 diabetes. Only in-frame clones appear in the TCRdb table, and some are missing; sequencing was by immunoSEQ multiplex PCR. This table holds nearly 250,000 clones, 68% found once. What was sequenced was naive CD4+ T cells from blood. These receptors originate from a man in his thirties or forties in good health. The CDR3 runs from the conserved cysteine through the conserved F or W. D genes are given only for firm matches. The listing skips clone size in some rows; elsewhere it reads once, few, many or a size class.

v_call: TRBV5-1
j_call: TRBJ2-6
clone_size: .
d_call: TRBD2
cdr3_aa: CASRPTSAGANVLTF
cdr3_nt: TGCGCCAGCAGGCCTACTAGCGCTGGGGCCAACGTCCTGACTTTC

v_call: TRBV2
j_call: TRBJ1-1
clone_size: .
d_call: .
cdr3_aa: CASSTERGTEAFF
cdr3_nt: TGTGCCAGCAGCACCGAGAGGGGAACTGAAGCTTTCTTT

v_call: TRBV5-4
j_call: TRBJ2-3
clone_size: .
d_call: .
cdr3_aa: CASSPGPEYDTQYF
cdr3_nt: TGTGCCAGCAGCCCGGGACCGGAGTACGATACGCAGTATTTT

v_call: TRBV7-9
j_call: TRBJ2-5
clone_size: .
d_call: .
cdr3_aa: CASSFRAQETQYF
cdr3_nt: TGTGCCAGCAGCTTCCGGGCCCAAGAGACCCAGTACTTC

v_call: TRBV6-1
j_call: TRBJ2-7
clone_size: few
d_call: .
cdr3_aa: CASSEGPRDSTYEQYF
cdr3_nt: TGTGCCAGCAGTGAAGGTCCCCGGGACTCGACCTACGAGCAGTACTTC

v_call: TRBV30
j_call: TRBJ2-1
clone_size: few
d_call: .
cdr3_aa: CAWSGMVNEQFF
cdr3_nt: TGTGCCTGGAGTGGAATGGTGAATGAGCAGTTCTTC

v_call: TRBV14
j_call: TRBJ2-6
clone_size: .
d_call: .
cdr3_aa: CASSPLGGANVLTF
cdr3_nt: TGTGCCAGCAGCCCCCTAGGAGGGGCCAACGTCCTGACTTTC

v_call: TRBV28
j_call: TRBJ2-5
clone_size: .
d_call: TRBD2
cdr3_aa: CASSRNQGLAGQETQYF
cdr3_nt: TGTGCCAGCAGCAGAAACCAGGGACTAGCGGGGCAAGAGACCCAGTACTTC

v_call: TRBV5-1
j_call: TRBJ2-3
clone_size: .
d_call: TRBD2
cdr3_aa: CASSRTSGGPDTQYF
cdr3_nt: TGCGCCAGCAGCAGGACTAGCGGGGGGCCAGATACGCAGTATTTT

v_call: TRBV7-7
j_call: TRBJ2-5
clone_size: .
d_call: .
cdr3_aa: CASSRDGGTQYF
cdr3_nt: TGTGCCAGCAGTAGGGACGGTGGGACCCAGTACTTC

v_call: TRBV7-9
j_call: TRBJ2-5
clone_size: .
d_call: .
cdr3_aa: CASSDPDYQETQYF
cdr3_nt: TGTGCCAGCAGCGATCCGGATTACCAAGAGACCCAGTACTTC

v_call: TRBV18
j_call: TRBJ1-6
clone_size: few
d_call: .
cdr3_aa: CASSGQDNSPLHF
cdr3_nt: TGTGCCAGCTCAGGGCAGGACAATTCACCCCTCCACTTT

v_call: TRBV18
j_call: TRBJ1-2
clone_size: few
d_call: .
cdr3_aa: CASSPAGDGYTF
cdr3_nt: TGTGCCAGCTCACCAGCAGGGGATGGCTACACCTTC

v_call: TRBV2
j_call: TRBJ2-5
clone_size: .
d_call: .
cdr3_aa: CASSNSFQETQYF
cdr3_nt: TGTGCCAGCAGTAATTCCTTCCAAGAGACCCAGTACTTC

v_call: TRBV29-1
j_call: TRBJ1-2
clone_size: .
d_call: .
cdr3_aa: CSVTANYGYTF
cdr3_nt: TGCAGCGTGACAGCTAACTATGGCTACACCTTC

v_call: TRBV15
j_call: TRBJ2-3
clone_size: .
d_call: .
cdr3_aa: CATSMGSPSTDTQYF
cdr3_nt: TGTGCCACCAGCATGGGGAGCCCGAGCACAGATACGCAGTATTTT

v_call: TRBV20-1
j_call: TRBJ2-1
clone_size: .
d_call: .
cdr3_aa: CSPPGYNEQFF
cdr3_nt: TGCAGCCCTCCGGGTTACAATGAGCAGTTCTTC

v_call: TRBV30
j_call: TRBJ2-3
clone_size: .
d_call: .
cdr3_aa: CAWSSIGAPDTQYF
cdr3_nt: TGTGCCTGGAGTAGTATAGGGGCTCCAGATACGCAGTATTTT

v_call: TRBV1
j_call: TRBJ2-1
clone_size: .
d_call: .
cdr3_aa: CTSSHLGRYNEQFF
cdr3_nt: TGCACCAGCAGCCACCTGGGACGTTACAATGAGCAGTTCTTC

v_call: TRBV5-4
j_call: TRBJ2-5
clone_size: .
d_call: TRBD2
cdr3_aa: CASSIPGGRETQYF
cdr3_nt: TGTGCCAGCAGCATCCCGGGAGGGCGGGAGACCCAGTACTTC

v_call: TRBV5-6
j_call: TRBJ1-2
clone_size: .
d_call: .
cdr3_aa: CASSLGQAGYGYTF
cdr3_nt: TGTGCCAGCAGCTTGGGACAAGCGGGCTATGGCTACACCTTC

v_call: TRBV30
j_call: TRBJ2-1
clone_size: .
d_call: TRBD1
cdr3_aa: CAWSMDRENNEQFF
cdr3_nt: TGTGCCTGGAGTATGGACAGGGAAAACAATGAGCAGTTCTTC

v_call: TRBV29-1
j_call: TRBJ2-7
clone_size: .
d_call: TRBD1
cdr3_aa: CSVGDRTYEQYF
cdr3_nt: TGCAGCGTGGGGGACAGAACCTACGAGCAGTACTTC

v_call: TRBV6-1
j_call: TRBJ1-2
clone_size: few
d_call: .
cdr3_aa: CASSELGNYGYTF
cdr3_nt: TGTGCCAGCAGTGAACTGGGGAACTATGGCTACACCTTC

v_call: TRBV30
j_call: TRBJ1-5
clone_size: .
d_call: .
cdr3_aa: CAWSPPGGANQPQHF
cdr3_nt: TGTGCCTGGAGTCCTCCGGGCGGGGCAAATCAGCCCCAGCATTTT

v_call: TRBV28
j_call: TRBJ2-1
clone_size: .
d_call: .
cdr3_aa: CASNGRDSHNEQFF
cdr3_nt: TGTGCCAGCAATGGGCGGGACAGCCACAATGAGCAGTTCTTC

v_call: TRBV30
j_call: TRBJ2-6
clone_size: few
d_call: .
cdr3_aa: CAWSVGANVLTF
cdr3_nt: TGTGCCTGGAGTGTAGGGGCCAACGTCCTGACTTTC

v_call: TRBV28
j_call: TRBJ2-7
clone_size: .
d_call: TRBD2
cdr3_aa: CASSGGGPPREQYF
cdr3_nt: TGTGCCAGCAGTGGGGGGGGACCCCCGCGCGAGCAGTACTTC

v_call: TRBV29-1
j_call: TRBJ2-7
clone_size: .
d_call: .
cdr3_aa: CSVSRDLEQYF
cdr3_nt: TGCAGCGTAAGCAGGGACCTCGAGCAGTACTTC

v_call: TRBV5-1
j_call: TRBJ2-1
clone_size: once
d_call: TRBD1
cdr3_aa: CASSPEGQGSYNEQFF
cdr3_nt: TGCGCCAGCAGTCCCGAAGGACAGGGCTCCTACAATGAGCAGTTCTTC

v_call: TRBV28
j_call: TRBJ2-1
clone_size: .
d_call: TRBD2
cdr3_aa: CASSRASGRNEQFF
cdr3_nt: TGTGCCAGCAGCCGGGCTAGCGGGAGAAATGAGCAGTTCTTC